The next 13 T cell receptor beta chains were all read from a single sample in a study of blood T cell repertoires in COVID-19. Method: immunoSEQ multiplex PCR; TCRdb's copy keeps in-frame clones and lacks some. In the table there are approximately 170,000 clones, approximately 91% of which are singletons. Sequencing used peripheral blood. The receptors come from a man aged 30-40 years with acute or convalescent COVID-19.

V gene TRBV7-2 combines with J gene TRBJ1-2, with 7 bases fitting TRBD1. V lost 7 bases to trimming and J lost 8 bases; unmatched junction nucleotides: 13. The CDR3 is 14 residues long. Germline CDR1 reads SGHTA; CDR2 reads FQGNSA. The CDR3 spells CASTLSDRARGYTF. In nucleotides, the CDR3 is TGTGCCAGCACGCTTAGTGACAGGGCGAGGGGCTACACCTTC.

DNA of the CDR3: TGTGCCAGCAGCCCGACATTCGCCGCCTACAATCAGCCCCAGCATTTT. Its protein is CASSPTFAAYNQPQHF. The J gene is TRBJ1-5, the V gene TRBV4-2; D not resolved. V was pared by 4 bases and J by 3 bases, with 16 bases between. The CDR3 runs to 16 residues. Germline assignment: CDR1 LGHNA and CDR2 YNFKEQ.

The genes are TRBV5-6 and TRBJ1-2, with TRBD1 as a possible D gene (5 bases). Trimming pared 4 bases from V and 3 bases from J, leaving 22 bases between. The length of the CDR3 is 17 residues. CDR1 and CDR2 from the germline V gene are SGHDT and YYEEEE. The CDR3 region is CASSRRGAGPIHYGYTF. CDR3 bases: TGTGCCAGCAGCCGAAGGGGTGCGGGACCGATACACTATGGCTACACCTTC. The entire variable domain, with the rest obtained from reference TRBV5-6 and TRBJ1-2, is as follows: DAGVTQSPTHLIKTRGQQVTLRCSPKSGHDTVSWYQQALGQGPQFIFQYYEEEERQRGNFPDRFSGHQFPNYSSELNVNALLLGDSALYLCASSRRGAGPIHYGYTFGSGTRLTVV.

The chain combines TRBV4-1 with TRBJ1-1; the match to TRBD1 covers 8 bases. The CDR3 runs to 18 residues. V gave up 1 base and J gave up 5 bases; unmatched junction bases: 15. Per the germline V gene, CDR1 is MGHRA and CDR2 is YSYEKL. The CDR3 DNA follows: TGCGCCAGCAGCCAAGGGGGCAGGGGGCGCGGGGGTGGAACTGAAGCTTTCTTT. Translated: CASSQGGRGRGGGTEAFF.

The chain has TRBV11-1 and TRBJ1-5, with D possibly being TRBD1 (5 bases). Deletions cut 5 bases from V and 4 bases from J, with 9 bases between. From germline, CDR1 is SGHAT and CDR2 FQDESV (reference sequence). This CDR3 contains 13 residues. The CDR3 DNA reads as TGTGCCAGCAGCCAAGGGGCTAATCAGCCCCAGCATTTT. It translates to CASSQGANQPQHF.

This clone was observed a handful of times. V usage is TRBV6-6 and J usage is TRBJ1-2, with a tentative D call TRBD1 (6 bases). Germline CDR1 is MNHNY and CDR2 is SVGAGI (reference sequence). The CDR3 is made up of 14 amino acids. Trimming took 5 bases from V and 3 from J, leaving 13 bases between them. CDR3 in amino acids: CASSTGPGYYGYTF. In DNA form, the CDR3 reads TGTGCCAGCAGTACAGGGCCGGGGTACTATGGCTACACCTTC.

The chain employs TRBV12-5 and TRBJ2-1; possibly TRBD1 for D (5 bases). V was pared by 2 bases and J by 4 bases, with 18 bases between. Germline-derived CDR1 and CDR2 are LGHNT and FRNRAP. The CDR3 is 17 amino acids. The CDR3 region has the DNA TGTGCTAGTGGTTTGTCGAAATTGCAGGGATTTTACAATGAGCAGTTCTTC. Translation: CASGLSKLQGFYNEQFF.

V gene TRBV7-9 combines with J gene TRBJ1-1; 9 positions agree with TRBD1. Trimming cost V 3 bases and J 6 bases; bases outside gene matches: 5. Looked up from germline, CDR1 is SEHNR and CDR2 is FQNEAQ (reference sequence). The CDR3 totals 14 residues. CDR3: CASSLRTGDAEAFF. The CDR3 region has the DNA TGTGCCAGCAGCTTGAGGACAGGGGACGCTGAAGCTTTCTTT.

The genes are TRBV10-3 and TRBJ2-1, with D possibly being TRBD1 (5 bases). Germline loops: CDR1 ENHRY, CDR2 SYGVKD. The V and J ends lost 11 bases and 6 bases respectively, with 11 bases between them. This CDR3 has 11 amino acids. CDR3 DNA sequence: TGTGCCGCCCAGGGAAGCAATGAGCAGTTCTTC. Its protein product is CAAQGSNEQFF.

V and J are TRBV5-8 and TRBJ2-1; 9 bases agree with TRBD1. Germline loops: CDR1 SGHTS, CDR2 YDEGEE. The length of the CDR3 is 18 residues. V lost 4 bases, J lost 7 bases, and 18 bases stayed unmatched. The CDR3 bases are TGTGCCAGCAGCCCGGGACAGGGTGTTTCGGGACCATCAAATGAGCAGTTCTTC. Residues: CASSPGQGVSGPSNEQFF. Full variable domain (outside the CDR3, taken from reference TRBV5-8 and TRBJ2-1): EAGVTQSPTHLIKTRGQQATLRCSPISGHTSVYWYQQALGLGLQFLLWYDEGEERNRGNFPPRFSGRQFPNYSSELNVNALELEDSALYLCASSPGQGVSGPSNEQFFGPGTRLTVL.

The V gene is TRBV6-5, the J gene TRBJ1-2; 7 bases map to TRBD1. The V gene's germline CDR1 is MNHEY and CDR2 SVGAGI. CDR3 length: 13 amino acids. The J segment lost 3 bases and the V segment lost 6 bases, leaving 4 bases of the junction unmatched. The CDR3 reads CASRTGFDYGYTF. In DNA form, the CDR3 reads TGTGCCAGCAGGACAGGGTTTGACTATGGCTACACCTTC.

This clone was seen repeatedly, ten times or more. The CDR3 nucleotides read TGTGCCAGCAGCCTCCCCAGGGTCGGGTATGGCTACACCTTC. Encoded protein: CASSLPRVGYGYTF. The genes are TRBV28 and TRBJ1-2, with a weak D call TRBD1 (5 bases). The V gene lost 6 bases and the J gene lost 5 bases, with 16 bases spanning the gap. CDR1 and CDR2 from the germline V gene are MDHEN and SYDVKM. This CDR3 contains 14 residues.

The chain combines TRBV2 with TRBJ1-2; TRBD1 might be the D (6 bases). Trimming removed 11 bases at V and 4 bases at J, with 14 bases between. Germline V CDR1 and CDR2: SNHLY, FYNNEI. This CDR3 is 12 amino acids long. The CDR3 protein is CAGRQVLYGYTF. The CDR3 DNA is TGTGCCGGAAGACAGGTGCTCTATGGCTACACCTTC.